A selection of T cell receptor beta chains follows, all from one sample in a study of cytomegalovirus exposure and HLA in healthy donors. Produced via immunoSEQ multiplex PCR; TCRdb's table is partial and in-frame only. The sample comprises about 170,000 clones, roughly 73% of which are singletons, and 2.5% to 3.5% rests with the top ten. The sequenced sample was PBMCs. These receptors were taken from a female donor in good health and CMV-seronegative. CDR3s include the opening cysteine and the closing phenylalanine or tryptophan. Fields, in order: V gene, D gene, J gene, clone size, CDR3 DNA, CDR3 protein. D genes are given only for firm matches. For some rows the clone size is stated as once, few or many, or as a class when expanded; others skip it.

V: TRBV27; D: .; J: TRBJ2-1; size: .; DNA: TGTGCCAGCAGTTTACGGCTAGCCCACTACAATGAGCAGTTCTTC; CDR3: CASSLRLAHYNEQFF
V: TRBV5-1; D: TRBD2; J: TRBJ2-3; size: .; DNA: TGCGCCAGCAGCTTTACTAGCGGTTTCACAGATACGCAGTATTTT; CDR3: CASSFTSGFTDTQYF
V: TRBV5-8; D: TRBD1; J: TRBJ2-3; size: .; DNA: TGTGCCAGCAGCTTGCAGGACAGGGTTACTAGCACAGATACGCAGTATTTT; CDR3: CASSLQDRVTSTDTQYF
V: TRBV19; D: TRBD1; J: TRBJ1-1; size: .; DNA: TGTGCCAGTAATCAAGACAGGGACACTGAAGCTTTCTTT; CDR3: CASNQDRDTEAFF
V: TRBV27; D: .; J: TRBJ2-5; size: few; DNA: TGTGCCAGCAGTTCCACGCCAGTCGCCAAAGAGACCCAGTACTTC; CDR3: CASSSTPVAKETQYF
V: TRBV12-5; D: .; J: TRBJ1-1; size: few; DNA: TGTGCTAGTGGTCGCGAGTTAAATGAAGCTTTCTTT; CDR3: CASGRELNEAFF
V: TRBV20-1; D: .; J: TRBJ2-1; size: .; DNA: TGCAGTGCTAGATCGGGAAATGAGCAGTTCTTC; CDR3: CSARSGNEQFF
V: TRBV6-4; D: .; J: TRBJ2-7; size: .; DNA: TGTGCCGCCCGTGGTGGAGGGTGGGAGCAGTACTTC; CDR3: CAARGGGWEQYF
V: TRBV5-8; D: .; J: TRBJ1-2; size: .; DNA: TGTGCCAGCACCCGGAAGGGGTTAGGCTATGGCTACACCTTC; CDR3: CASTRKGLGYGYTF
V: TRBV18; D: .; J: TRBJ1-2; size: .; DNA: TGTGCCAGCTCAGCATCCGCGACAGGCGATGGGGACTATGGCTACACCTTC; CDR3: CASSASATGDGDYGYTF
V: TRBV6-5; D: TRBD1; J: TRBJ1-2; size: .; DNA: TGTGCCAGCAGGACCATGGGACAGGGCTATGGCTACACCTTC; CDR3: CASRTMGQGYGYTF
V: TRBV6-5; D: .; J: TRBJ1-1; size: .; DNA: TGTGCCAGCAGAAGACAGCTTGAAGCTTTCTTT; CDR3: CASRRQLEAFF
V: TRBV19; D: .; J: TRBJ1-1; size: .; DNA: TGTGCCAGTAGTGTCGGCAGGGATGAAGCTTTCTTT; CDR3: CASSVGRDEAFF
V: TRBV15; D: .; J: TRBJ2-2; size: .; DNA: TGTGCCACCAGCAGAGATCGAAGGGGGGGGACCGGGGAGCTGTTTTTT; CDR3: CATSRDRRGGTGELFF
V: TRBV5-1; D: .; J: TRBJ2-3; size: .; DNA: TGCGCCAGCAGCTTGGAACTACCGAGCACAGATACGCAGTATTTT; CDR3: CASSLELPSTDTQYF
V: TRBV7-9; D: .; J: TRBJ2-1; size: .; DNA: TGTGCCAGCAGCTTTCTCGGGGTAGCGAGACCGTACAATGAGCAGTTCTTC; CDR3: CASSFLGVARPYNEQFF
V: TRBV7-2; D: .; J: TRBJ2-3; size: .; DNA: TGTGCCAGCAGCTTAGCCCCCCGAGGAGGGGGGGGCCATCCAGATACGCAGTATTTT; CDR3: CASSLAPRGGGGHPDTQYF
V: TRBV30; D: .; J: TRBJ2-1; size: .; DNA: TGTGCCTGGAGTGCTAGCCGTACGAGCTCCTACAATGAGCAGTTCTTC; CDR3: CAWSASRTSSYNEQFF
V: TRBV18; D: .; J: TRBJ2-1; size: .; DNA: TGTGCCAGCTCACCACCACTATACAATGAGCAGTTCTTC; CDR3: CASSPPLYNEQFF
V: TRBV2; D: .; J: TRBJ2-2; size: .; DNA: TGTGCCAGCAACAAGAACACCGGGGAGCTGTTTTTT; CDR3: CASNKNTGELFF
V: TRBV6-6; D: TRBD2; J: TRBJ2-7; size: few; DNA: TGTGCCAGCGCAGGGAGCGGGGGCTACGAGCAGTACTTC; CDR3: CASAGSGGYEQYF
V: TRBV7-9; D: .; J: TRBJ2-7; size: .; DNA: TGTGCCAGCAGCTTAGGGGCGGGGGCCCTCCACGAGCAGTACTTC; CDR3: CASSLGAGALHEQYF
V: TRBV6-5; D: .; J: TRBJ2-7; size: .; DNA: TGTGCCAGCGGAAGGGGGTTCGAGCAGTACTTC; CDR3: CASGRGFEQYF
V: TRBV25-1; D: TRBD1; J: TRBJ2-1; size: .; DNA: TGTGCCAGCAGTTGGGACAGGTCGAACAATGAGCAGTTCTTC; CDR3: CASSWDRSNNEQFF
V: TRBV16; D: TRBD1; J: TRBJ1-2; size: .; DNA: TGTGCCAGCAGCCGACCGGACAGGGCGGGCTATGGCTACACCTTC; CDR3: CASSRPDRAGYGYTF
V: TRBV7-9; D: TRBD1; J: TRBJ2-7; size: .; DNA: TGTGCCAGCAGCTTAGCGGTCAGGGGGCGAGAGCAGTACTTC; CDR3: CASSLAVRGREQYF
V: TRBV11-1; D: TRBD1; J: TRBJ2-1; size: once; DNA: TGTGCCAGCAGCTCGGACAGGGAGCAGTTCTTC; CDR3: CASSSDREQFF
V: TRBV11-2; D: .; J: TRBJ1-2; size: .; DNA: TGTGCCAGCAGCTTAGTTTCCGGGGTCGACTATGGCTACACCTTC; CDR3: CASSLVSGVDYGYTF
V: TRBV29-1; D: TRBD1; J: TRBJ2-4; size: .; DNA: TGCAGCGTTGCGCCCCGGGACAGGGGCGGAGGCAAAAACATTCAGTACTTC; CDR3: CSVAPRDRGGGKNIQYF
V: TRBV28; D: .; J: TRBJ2-7; size: .; DNA: TGTGCCAGCAGTTTCGTCGGCCAGGGGCTATACGAGCAGTACTTC; CDR3: CASSFVGQGLYEQYF
V: TRBV7-2; D: .; J: TRBJ2-7; size: .; DNA: TGTGCCAGCAGTGACGGACTTCCCTCCTACGAGCAGTACTTC; CDR3: CASSDGLPSYEQYF
V: TRBV7-2; D: .; J: TRBJ1-2; size: once; DNA: TGTGCCAGCAGCTTAAGGGACATCTATGGCTACACCTTC; CDR3: CASSLRDIYGYTF
V: TRBV27; D: .; J: TRBJ1-2; size: .; DNA: TGTGCCAGTACAAGATCCAGGGGAGACGGGTATGGCTACACCTTC; CDR3: CASTRSRGDGYGYTF
V: TRBV6-1; D: TRBD1; J: TRBJ2-2; size: .; DNA: TGTGCCAGCAGTGATCGGGACAGGGGGTACACCGGGGAGCTGTTTTTT; CDR3: CASSDRDRGYTGELFF
V: TRBV10-3; D: TRBD2; J: TRBJ2-3; size: .; DNA: TGTGCCATCAGTGAGTCTGGGTCTAGCGGGGGGGCCTGGTATTTT; CDR3: CAISESGSSGGAWYF
V: TRBV6-5; D: TRBD2; J: TRBJ2-1; size: .; DNA: TGTGCCAGCAGGGGTCTGGGACTAAGGAATGAGCAGTTCTTC; CDR3: CASRGLGLRNEQFF
V: TRBV25-1; D: .; J: TRBJ2-7; size: .; DNA: TGTGCCAGCAGTGAATCCCCTAGGGGTGAGCAGTACTTC; CDR3: CASSESPRGEQYF
V: TRBV2; D: TRBD2; J: TRBJ2-7; size: .; DNA: TGTGCCAGCCAACTAGCGGGGGTGGGCGAGCAGTACTTC; CDR3: CASQLAGVGEQYF
V: TRBV6-5; D: .; J: TRBJ1-1; size: .; DNA: TGTGCCAGCATCCCACATTCGAACACTGAAGCTTTCTTT; CDR3: CASIPHSNTEAFF
V: TRBV25-1; D: .; J: TRBJ1-1; size: once; DNA: TGTGCCAGCAGCTCCCCTGGGGGGTACACTGAAGCTTTCTTT; CDR3: CASSSPGGYTEAFF
V: TRBV7-2; D: TRBD1; J: TRBJ1-1; size: .; DNA: TGTGCCAGCAGCTCACAGGGGTTGGGCACTGAAGCTTTCTTT; CDR3: CASSSQGLGTEAFF
V: TRBV19; D: .; J: TRBJ2-5; size: .; DNA: TGTGCCAGCGGGACAAAGCAAGAGACCCAGTACTTC; CDR3: CASGTKQETQYF
V: TRBV10-3; D: TRBD2; J: TRBJ2-3; size: .; DNA: TGTGCCATCAGTGAGGCGGGGGGGCCGTGGAGCACAGATACGCAGTATTTT; CDR3: CAISEAGGPWSTDTQYF
V: TRBV30; D: .; J: TRBJ2-1; size: .; DNA: TGTGCCTGGAGTGGCGGCGCCTACAATGAGCAGTTCTTC; CDR3: CAWSGGAYNEQFF
V: TRBV19; D: TRBD1; J: TRBJ1-6; size: .; DNA: TGTGCCAGTAGTACAAGGGGGCTTCCCGCCAATTCACCCCTCCACTTT; CDR3: CASSTRGLPANSPLHF
V: TRBV10-1; D: TRBD2; J: TRBJ2-3; size: .; DNA: TGCGCCAGCAGTGAACTAGCGGGAAGGAGTACAGATACGCAGTATTTT; CDR3: CASSELAGRSTDTQYF
V: TRBV5-6; D: TRBD2; J: TRBJ2-3; size: .; DNA: TGTGCCAGCACCCTAGCGGGGGTCTACCTGGATACGCAGTATTTT; CDR3: CASTLAGVYLDTQYF
V: TRBV19; D: TRBD1; J: TRBJ1-1; size: .; DNA: TGTGCCAGTCTCCCGGACAGGTGGGGCACTGAAGCTTTCTTT; CDR3: CASLPDRWGTEAFF
V: TRBV5-6; D: TRBD1; J: TRBJ1-1; size: few; DNA: TGTGCCAGCAGCTCCGGCAGGGGGCTAGGGACTGAAGCTTTCTTT; CDR3: CASSSGRGLGTEAFF
V: TRBV29-1; D: TRBD2; J: TRBJ2-1; size: .; DNA: TGCAGCGTTCTGGCGGGAGGCCTCTCCTACAATGAGCAGTTCTTC; CDR3: CSVLAGGLSYNEQFF
V: TRBV7-6; D: TRBD2; J: TRBJ2-6; size: .; DNA: TGTGCCAGCAGCTTTTCACTAGCGGGGGAGGCTGGGGCCAACGTCCTGACTTTC; CDR3: CASSFSLAGEAGANVLTF
V: TRBV30; D: .; J: TRBJ1-6; size: .; DNA: TGTGCCTGGAGTGCGGAGGTGTATTCACCCCTCCACTTT; CDR3: CAWSAEVYSPLHF
V: TRBV5-1; D: TRBD2; J: TRBJ2-5; size: .; DNA: TGCGCCAGCAGCTTGCGGGGGGTGCCCCTAGCGGGATATGACCAAGAGACCCAGTACTTC; CDR3: CASSLRGVPLAGYDQETQYF